In this sample, the clone carrying this TCR beta chain turned up once. What it binds is unknown. TCRdb redid the calling of the RT-PCR reads with MiXCR, one entry per CDR3 protein. The repertoire has just under 550,000 distinct CDR3 sequences, roughly a quarter of them found once; the top ten carry 2.5% to 3%. This specimen comes from a study of response to subunit inactivated influenza vaccine. Study observations and caveats: Only a handful of new T cells, the authors suggested, are recruited with each seasonal influenza vaccination.

This CDR3 contains 15 residues. Germline V CDR1 and CDR2: SEHNR, FQNEAQ (reference sequence). V lost 6 bases and J lost 6, with 17 bases in between. Separately, the same data were catalogued under a study of T cells expressing NK-cell markers. That work contributes: What made the TCR beta cDNA was 5'RACE template switching with UMIs.

The chain couples TRBV7-9 to TRBJ2-2; D unclear. The sequences come from CD4+ T cells sorted from PBMCs, collected roughly 13 days after vaccination. This clonotype originated in a man in his forties or fifties who received an inactivated influenza vaccine. The CDR3 is CASRRTERKAGELFF. CDR3 DNA: TGTGCCAGCAGACGTACGGAAAGGAAGGCCGGGGAGCTGTTTTTT.